Below, one T cell receptor (beta chain) is given with its context. Its antigen is unidentified. The V and J ends lost 5 bases and 10 bases, in that order; junction bases with no gene match: 14. The CDR3 is made up of 16 amino acids. The data are from a study of T cell repertoires in cytomegalovirus infection. Using its own MiXCR run on the reads, TCRdb lists one record per CDR3 protein. The repertoire holds approximately 150,000 distinct CDR3 sequences, with about 20% as singletons. Findings and caveats of the study: There were carriers of CMV plus the relevant HLA, and cumulative public TCR beta family frequency identified them. The ex vivo response showed dominance by HLA-C-restricted CMV-specific TCR beta clonotypes.

This specimen consisted of CD8+ T cells from cultured PBMCs, obtained from culture after CMV antigen stimulation. The sequence was obtained from a human donor in good health (CMV status not recorded). Some clones in this sample may be carry-over from other donors' samples. The V call is TRBV12-3 or TRBV12-4, the J call TRBJ2-5; 12 bases fit TRBD2. The CDR3 loop reads CASSDGTSGFQGGQYF. Written as DNA, the CDR3 is TGTGCCAGCAGTGATGGGACTAGCGGGTTCCAGGGGGGCCAGTACTTC.